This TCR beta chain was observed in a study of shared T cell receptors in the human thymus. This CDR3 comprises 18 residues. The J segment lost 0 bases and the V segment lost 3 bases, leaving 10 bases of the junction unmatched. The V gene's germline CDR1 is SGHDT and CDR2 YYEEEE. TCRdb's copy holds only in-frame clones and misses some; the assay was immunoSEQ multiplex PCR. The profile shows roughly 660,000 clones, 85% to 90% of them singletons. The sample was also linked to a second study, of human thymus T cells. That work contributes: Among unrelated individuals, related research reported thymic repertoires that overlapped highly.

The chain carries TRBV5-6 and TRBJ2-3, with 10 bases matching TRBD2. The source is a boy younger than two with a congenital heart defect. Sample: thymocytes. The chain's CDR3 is CASSWTWTSGPSTDTQYF. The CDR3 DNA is TGTGCCAGCAGCTGGACGTGGACTAGCGGTCCAAGCACAGATACGCAGTATTTT.